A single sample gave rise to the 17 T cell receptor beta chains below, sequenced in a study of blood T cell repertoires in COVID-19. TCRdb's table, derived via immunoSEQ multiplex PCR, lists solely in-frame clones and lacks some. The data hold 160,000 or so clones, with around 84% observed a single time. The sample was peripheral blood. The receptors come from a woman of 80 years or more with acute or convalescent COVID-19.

This chain's CDR3 is CASSLVAHAGDYGYTF. The CDR3 nucleotides are TGTGCCAGCAGCTTAGTGGCCCACGCGGGTGACTATGGCTACACCTTC. V and J are TRBV7-8 and TRBJ1-2; D is ambiguous. Trimming pared 1 base from V and 3 bases from J, leaving 15 bases between. CDR3 length equals 16 residues. CDR1 and CDR2 from the germline V gene are SGHVS and FQNEAQ.

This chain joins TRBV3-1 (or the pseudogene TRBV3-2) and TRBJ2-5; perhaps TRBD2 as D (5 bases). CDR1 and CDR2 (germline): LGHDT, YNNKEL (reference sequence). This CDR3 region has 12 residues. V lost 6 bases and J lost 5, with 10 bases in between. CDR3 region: CASRSSLETQYF. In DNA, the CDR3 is TGTGCCAGCAGGTCTAGCTTGGAGACCCAGTACTTC.

The DNA for the CDR3 is TGCGCCAGCAGCTTGTTAAGCGGGAGGGCCGGGAATGAGCAGTTCTTC. Translation gives CASSLLSGRAGNEQFF. This rearrangement joins TRBV5-1 to TRBJ2-1, with 10 positions matching TRBD2. The germline V gene encodes CDR1 SGHRS and CDR2 YFSETQ. V dropped 1 base and J dropped 7; count of bases not matched to a gene: 8. The CDR3 totals 16 residues.

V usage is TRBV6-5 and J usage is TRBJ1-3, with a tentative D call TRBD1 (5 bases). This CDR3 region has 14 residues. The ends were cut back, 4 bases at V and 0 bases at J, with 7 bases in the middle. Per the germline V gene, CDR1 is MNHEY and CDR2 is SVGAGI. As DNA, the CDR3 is TGTGCCAGCAGTTCAGGGTACTCTGGAAACACCATATATTTT. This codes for CASSSGYSGNTIYF.

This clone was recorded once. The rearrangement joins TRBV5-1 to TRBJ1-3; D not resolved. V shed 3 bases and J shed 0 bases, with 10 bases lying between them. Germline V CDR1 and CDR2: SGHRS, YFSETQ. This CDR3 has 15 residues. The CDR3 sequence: CASSYGSSSGNTIYF. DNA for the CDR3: TGCGCCAGCAGCTACGGGAGCAGCTCTGGAAACACCATATATTTT.

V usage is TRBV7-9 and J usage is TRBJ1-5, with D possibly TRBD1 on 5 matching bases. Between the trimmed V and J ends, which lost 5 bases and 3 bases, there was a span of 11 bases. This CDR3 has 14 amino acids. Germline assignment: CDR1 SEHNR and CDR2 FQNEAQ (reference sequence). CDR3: CASSLQTVNQPQHF. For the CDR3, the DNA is TGTGCCAGCAGCCTACAGACAGTCAATCAGCCCCAGCATTTT.

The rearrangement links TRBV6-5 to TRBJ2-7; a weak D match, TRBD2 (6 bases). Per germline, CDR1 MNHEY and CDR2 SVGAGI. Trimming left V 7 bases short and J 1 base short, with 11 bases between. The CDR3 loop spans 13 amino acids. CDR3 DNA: TGTGCCAGCACCTCCCGGGGGTCCTACGAGCAGTACTTC. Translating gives CASTSRGSYEQYF.

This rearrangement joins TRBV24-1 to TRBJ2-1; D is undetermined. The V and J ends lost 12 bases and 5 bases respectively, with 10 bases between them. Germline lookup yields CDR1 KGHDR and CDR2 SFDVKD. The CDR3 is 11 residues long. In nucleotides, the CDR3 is TGTGCCCCATTGACTGACAATGAGCAGTTCTTC. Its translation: CAPLTDNEQFF.

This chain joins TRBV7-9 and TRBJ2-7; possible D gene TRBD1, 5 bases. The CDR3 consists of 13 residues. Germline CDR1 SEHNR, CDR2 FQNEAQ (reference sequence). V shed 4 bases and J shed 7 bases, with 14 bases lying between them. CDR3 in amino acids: CASSYPPSGEQYF. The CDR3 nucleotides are TGTGCCAGCAGCTACCCTCCGTCAGGGGAGCAGTACTTC.

The CDR3, as DNA: TGTGCCAGCACCCTCACGCCGACGGGATCTGGGGCCAACGTCCTGACTTTC. Translation: CASTLTPTGSGANVLTF. The rearrangement uses TRBV27 and TRBJ2-6; D is possibly TRBD2 (5 bases). CDR1 MNHEY and CDR2 SMNVEV come from the germline V gene (reference sequence). This CDR3 contains 17 residues. The V end lost 7 bases, the J end lost 1 base, and 17 bases lay between the germline ends.

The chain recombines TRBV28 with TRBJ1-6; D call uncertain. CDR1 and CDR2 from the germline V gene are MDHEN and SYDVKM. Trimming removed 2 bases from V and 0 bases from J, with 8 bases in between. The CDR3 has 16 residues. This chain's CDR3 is CASSLAGSSYNSPLHF. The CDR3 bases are TGTGCCAGCAGTTTAGCAGGAAGCTCCTATAATTCACCCCTCCACTTT. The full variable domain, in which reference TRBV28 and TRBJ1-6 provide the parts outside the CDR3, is DVKVTQSSRYLVKRTGEKVFLECVQDMDHENMFWYRQDPGLGLRLIYFSYDVKMKEKGDIPEGYSVSREKKERFSLILESASTNQTSMYLCASSLAGSSYNSPLHFGNGTRLTVT.

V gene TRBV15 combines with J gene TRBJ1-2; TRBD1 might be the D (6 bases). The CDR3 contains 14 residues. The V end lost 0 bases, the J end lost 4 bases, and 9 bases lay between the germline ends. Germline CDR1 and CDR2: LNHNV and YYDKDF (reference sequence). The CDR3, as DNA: TGTGCCACCAGCAGAGAGGGCAGGGGCTATGGCTACACCTTC. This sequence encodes CATSREGRGYGYTF.

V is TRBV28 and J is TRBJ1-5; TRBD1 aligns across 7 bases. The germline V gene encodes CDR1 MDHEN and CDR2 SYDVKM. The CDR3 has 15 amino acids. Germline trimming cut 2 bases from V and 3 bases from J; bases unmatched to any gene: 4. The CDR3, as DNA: TGTGCCAGCAGTTTAGTCGACAGGGCCAATCAGCCCCAGCATTTT. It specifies CASSLVDRANQPQHF.

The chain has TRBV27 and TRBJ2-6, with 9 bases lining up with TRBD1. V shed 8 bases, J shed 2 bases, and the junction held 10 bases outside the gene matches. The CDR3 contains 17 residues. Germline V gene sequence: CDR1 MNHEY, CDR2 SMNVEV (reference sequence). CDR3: CASGRYRGRAGANVLTF. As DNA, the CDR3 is TGTGCCAGCGGAAGATACAGGGGGCGCGCTGGGGCCAACGTCCTGACTTTC.

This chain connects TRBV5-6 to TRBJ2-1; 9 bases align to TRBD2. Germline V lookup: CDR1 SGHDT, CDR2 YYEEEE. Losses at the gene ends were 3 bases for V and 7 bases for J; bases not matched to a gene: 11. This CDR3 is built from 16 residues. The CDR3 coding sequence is TGTGCCAGCAGCTACCGAAGTAGCGGGAGTAAAAATGAGCAGTTCTTC. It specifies CASSYRSSGSKNEQFF. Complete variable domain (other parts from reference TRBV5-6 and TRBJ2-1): DAGVTQSPTHLIKTRGQQVTLRCSPKSGHDTVSWYQQALGQGPQFIFQYYEEEERQRGNFPDRFSGHQFPNYSSELNVNALLLGDSALYLCASSYRSSGSKNEQFFGPGTRLTVL.

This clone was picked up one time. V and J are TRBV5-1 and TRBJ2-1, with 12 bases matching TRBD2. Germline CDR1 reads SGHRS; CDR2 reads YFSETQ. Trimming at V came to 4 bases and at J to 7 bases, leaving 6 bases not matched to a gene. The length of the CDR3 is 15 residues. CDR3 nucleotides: TGCGCCAGCAGCGATGGGACTAGCGGGTCAAATGAGCAGTTCTTC. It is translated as CASSDGTSGSNEQFF.

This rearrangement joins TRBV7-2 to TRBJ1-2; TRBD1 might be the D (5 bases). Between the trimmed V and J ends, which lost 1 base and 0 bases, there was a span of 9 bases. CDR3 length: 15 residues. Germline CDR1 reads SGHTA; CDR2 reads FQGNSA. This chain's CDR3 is CASSLVVGANYGYTF. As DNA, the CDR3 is TGTGCCAGCAGCTTAGTGGTAGGGGCTAACTATGGCTACACCTTC.